This passage covers 26 T cell receptor beta chains from one sample sequenced in a study of beta chain features in type 1 diabetes. The isolated RNA, all of it, was reverse transcribed, so expressed TCRB transcripts were what got sequenced. Method: immunoSEQ multiplex PCR; TCRdb's copy keeps in-frame clones and lacks some. The sample yields 350,000 or so clones, about 18% seen once. Sequencing used naive CD4+ T cells from blood. These receptors originate from a woman aged 18-29 years in good health.

Only a few counts were recorded for this clone. V is TRBV30 and J is TRBJ1-2, with D possibly being TRBD1 (6 bases). Germline lookup yields CDR1 GTSNPN and CDR2 SVGIG (reference sequence). V shed 0 bases and J shed 4 bases, with 15 bases lying between them. The CDR3 is 15 amino acids. CDR3 sequence: CAWSVGGAFSYGYTF. The CDR3 coding sequence is TGTGCCTGGAGTGTAGGGGGGGCGTTTAGCTATGGCTACACCTTC. Supplemented by reference TRBV30 and TRBJ1-2, the full variable domain reads SQTIHQWPATLVQPVGSPLSLECTVEGTSNPNLYWYRQAAGRGLQLLFYSVGIGQISSEVPQNLSASRPQDRQFILSSKKLLLSDSGFYLCAWSVGGAFSYGYTFGSGTRLTVV.

This clone was counted only a few times. This chain connects TRBV5-4 to TRBJ1-4, with unresolved D. The CDR3 loop spans 14 amino acids. V lost 4 bases and J 0 bases, leaving 7 bases between the germline ends. Germline values: CDR1 SGHNT, CDR2 YYREEE (reference sequence). CDR3 bases: TGTGCCAGCAGCCCCTTTGCAACTAATGAAAAACTGTTTTTT. Its protein product is CASSPFATNEKLFF.

This clone was seen a few times. The chain links TRBV7-9 to TRBJ1-2; D is unclear. The CDR3 spans 14 residues. The ends were cut back, 5 bases at V and 4 bases at J, with 14 bases in the middle. Germline-derived CDR1 and CDR2 are SEHNR and FQNEAQ (reference sequence). The CDR3 loop reads CASSPSEASYGYTF. CDR3 sequence (DNA): TGTGCCAGCAGCCCGTCCGAGGCCTCCTATGGCTACACCTTC.

This sequence joins TRBV11-2 and TRBJ2-1, with 10 bases identical to TRBD2. Looked up from germline, CDR1 is SGHAT and CDR2 is FQNNGV. This CDR3 region has 15 residues. Trimming took 0 bases from V and 14 from J; bases not matched to a gene: 10. In DNA form, the CDR3 reads TGTGCCAGCAGCTTAGATCGGAATAGCGGGGGGAGGAAGTTCTTC. As protein: CASSLDRNSGGRKFF.

This clone was counted a few times. The genes are TRBV9 and TRBJ2-3, with D possibly being TRBD2 (5 bases). This CDR3 is built from 15 residues. The germline CDR1 and CDR2 sequences are SGDLS and YYNGEE. The V end lost 0 bases, the J end lost 0 bases, and 8 bases lay between the germline ends. The CDR3: CASSVDEGSTDTQYF. The DNA for the CDR3 is TGTGCCAGCAGCGTAGATGAGGGTAGCACAGATACGCAGTATTTT.

In its sample, this clone was seen a few times. The V gene is TRBV6-1, the J gene TRBJ1-1, with TRBD1 matching over 8 bases. The J segment lost 2 bases and the V segment lost 5 bases, leaving 7 bases of the junction unmatched. This CDR3 contains 15 residues. Per germline, CDR1 MNHNS and CDR2 SASEGT. The chain's CDR3 is CASSRDRRDNTEAFF. DNA for the CDR3: TGTGCCAGCAGTCGGGACAGGAGGGATAACACTGAAGCTTTCTTT.

The CDR3 DNA is TGTGCCACCAGCAGAGATAGGGGGATTGGCCAGGGTTTGTTTTTT. It specifies CATSRDRGIGQGLFF. This rearrangement joins TRBV15 to TRBJ1-4; D might be TRBD1 (6 bases). CDR3 length equals 15 residues. From germline, CDR1 is LNHNV and CDR2 YYDKDF (reference sequence). Trimming took off 0 bases at V and 15 bases at J, with 20 bases between the two ends.

The CDR3 sequence is CASSSTRTAQETQYF. The CDR3 region has the DNA TGTGCCAGCAGCTCCACCCGGACAGCTCAAGAGACCCAGTACTTC. The V call is TRBV7-9, the J call TRBJ2-5, with TRBD1 as a possible D gene (6 bases). V dropped 4 bases and J dropped 2 bases, with 14 bases sitting between them. CDR1 and CDR2 (germline): SEHNR, FQNEAQ (reference sequence). This CDR3 spans 15 amino acids.

The V call is TRBV30, the J call TRBJ1-1; D uncertain. CDR1 and CDR2 from the germline V gene are GTSNPN and SVGIG (reference sequence). Trimming pared 2 bases from V and 1 base from J, leaving 8 bases between. The CDR3 length is 13 residues. CDR3 nucleotides: TGTGCCTGGAGTCCGGCGGAGAACACTGAAGCTTTCTTT. As protein: CAWSPAENTEAFF.

There are a few counts of this clone. The sample holds other DNA sequences that translate to the same CDR3. This rearrangement joins TRBV5-1 to TRBJ2-1, with 10 bases lining up with TRBD2. The CDR3 consists of 16 residues. V trimming: 0 bases; J trimming: 3 bases; junction bases outside the gene matches: 3. Germline-derived CDR1 and CDR2 are SGHRS and YFSETQ. CDR3 sequence: CASSLGASGGYNEQFF. The CDR3 DNA is TGCGCCAGCAGCTTGGGCGCTAGCGGGGGCTACAATGAGCAGTTCTTC.

The chain recombines TRBV5-4 with TRBJ2-7; D might be TRBD1 (5 bases). The germline V and J ends were trimmed by 3 bases and 3 bases, with 16 bases remaining between them. The CDR3 sequence is 15 residues long. CDR1 is SGHNT, CDR2 YYREEE, per germline (reference sequence). DNA for the CDR3: TGTGCCAGCAGCTCCACCCCTGTGACAGACTACGAGCAGTACTTC. Its translation is CASSSTPVTDYEQYF.

This clone was observed a few times. This chain links TRBV11-2 with TRBJ2-5, with D perhaps TRBD2 (7 bases). The V and J ends lost 2 bases and 4 bases respectively, with 17 bases between them. This CDR3 has 16 amino acids. The germline CDR1 and CDR2 sequences are SGHAT and FQNNGV. CDR3 residues: CASSLSAGAQGETQYF. The CDR3 bases are TGTGCCAGCAGCTTAAGCGCGGGGGCTCAGGGAGAGACCCAGTACTTC.

A few counts support this clone. This rearrangement joins TRBV9 to TRBJ1-6, with 7 nucleotides matching TRBD1. The germline CDR1 and CDR2 sequences are SGDLS and YYNGEE. The V segment lost 7 bases and the J segment 0 bases; nucleotides outside the gene matches: 4. The CDR3 contains 15 residues. As DNA, the CDR3 is TGTGCCAGCCAGTCAGGGGGCTCCTATAATTCACCCCTCCACTTT. It is translated as CASQSGGSYNSPLHF.

This clone was seen a handful of times. This sequence joins TRBV5-4 and TRBJ1-1; 8 nucleotides line up with TRBD1. The CDR3 spans 15 residues. V lost 6 bases, J lost 1 base, and 8 bases stayed unmatched. The germline V gene has CDR1 SGHNT and CDR2 YYREEE (reference sequence). The DNA for the CDR3 is TGTGCCAGCACCGATCGACAGGGGTCGAACACTGAAGCTTTCTTT. Amino acids: CASTDRQGSNTEAFF.

This clone was detected only a few times. Here the CDR3 reads CASSETPGGDGSYEQYF. DNA of the CDR3: TGTGCCAGCAGCGAGACCCCGGGAGGGGACGGCTCCTACGAGCAGTACTTC. This chain links TRBV9 with TRBJ2-7, with 8 bases aligning to TRBD2. Trimming took 3 bases from V and 0 from J; bases not matched to a gene: 11. This CDR3 comprises 17 residues. Germline CDR1 and CDR2: SGDLS and YYNGEE.

This clone was counted between two and nine times. CDR3: CASSRGTSGTSYEQYF. The CDR3, as DNA: TGTGCCAGCAGCCGAGGGACTAGCGGGACCTCCTACGAGCAGTACTTC. The chain has TRBV7-9 and TRBJ2-7; 13 positions agree with TRBD2. The CDR3 is 16 amino acids. Looked up from germline, CDR1 is SEHNR and CDR2 is FQNEAQ (reference sequence). V lost 5 bases and J lost 0; bases outside the gene matches: 4.

This chain joins TRBV5-4 and TRBJ2-1; 9 bases fit TRBD1. CDR3 length: 12 residues. Germline V gene data show CDR1 as SGHNT and CDR2 as YYREEE (reference sequence). V lost 1 base and J lost 15; bases outside the gene matches: 5. This CDR3 reads CASSLMGQGSFF. The CDR3 DNA reads TGTGCCAGCAGCTTGATGGGACAGGGTTCGTTCTTC.

There are a few counts of this clone. The V gene is TRBV9, the J gene TRBJ2-1; 12 nucleotides line up with TRBD2. With V trimmed by 1 base and J by 4 bases, 6 bases remained unmatched. The V gene's germline CDR1 is SGDLS and CDR2 YYNGEE. The CDR3 is 17 amino acids. The CDR3 is CASSVRASGGVYNEQFF. The CDR3, as DNA: TGTGCCAGCAGCGTAAGAGCTAGCGGGGGGGTTTACAATGAGCAGTTCTTC. The variable domain in full, completed from reference TRBV9 and TRBJ2-1, reads DSGVTQTPKHLITATGQRVTLRCSPRSGDLSVYWYQQSLDQGLQFLIQYYNGEERAKGNILERFSAQQFPDLHSELNLSSLELGDSALYFCASSVRASGGVYNEQFFGPGTRLTVL.

The chain joins TRBV7-3 to TRBJ2-1; D perhaps matches TRBD2 (6 bases). Between the trimmed V and J ends, which lost 2 bases and 4 bases, there was a span of 12 bases. Per the germline V gene, CDR1 is SGHTA and CDR2 is FQGTGA. CDR3 size: 15 residues. The CDR3 nucleotides read TGTGCCAGCAGCTTAGAGGGCGGGAAGTACAATGAGCAGTTCTTC. Translation gives CASSLEGGKYNEQFF. Variable domain in full (rest from reference TRBV7-3 and TRBJ2-1): GAGVSQTPSNKVTEKGKYVELRCDPISGHTALYWYRQSLGQGPEFLIYFQGTGAADDSGLPNDRFFAVRPEGSVSTLKIQRTERGDSAVYLCASSLEGGKYNEQFFGPGTRLTVL.

This chain uses TRBV5-1 with TRBJ2-5; a weak D match, TRBD1 (5 bases). This CDR3 is 13 amino acids long. Per the germline V gene, CDR1 is SGHRS and CDR2 is YFSETQ. V was trimmed by 4 bases and J by 4 bases, leaving 11 bases between them. The CDR3 sequence: CASSPLRGETQYF. DNA of the CDR3: TGCGCCAGCAGCCCTCTAAGGGGAGAGACCCAGTACTTC.

This chain uses TRBV4-3 with TRBJ1-2; unclear D gene. Per germline, CDR1 LGHNA and CDR2 YSLEER. The CDR3 spans 14 residues. Trimming took off 5 bases at V and 3 bases at J, with 13 bases between the two ends. CDR3 residues: CASSYVDTDYGYTF. CDR3 nucleotides: TGCGCCAGCAGCTATGTCGACACCGACTATGGCTACACCTTC.

J is TRBJ2-3 and V is TRBV4-1; 7 nucleotides align to TRBD2. The CDR3 has 17 amino acids. The trim removed 1 base at V and 4 bases at J, leaving 11 bases unmatched. Looked up from germline, CDR1 is MGHRA and CDR2 is YSYEKL. The CDR3 loop reads CASSQGWIGGSPDTQYF. The CDR3, as DNA: TGCGCCAGCAGCCAAGGGTGGATCGGCGGGAGCCCAGATACGCAGTATTTT.

This clone came up a few times. In DNA, the CDR3 is TGTGCCAGTACCGGTTGGACTGAAGCTTTCTTT. It encodes CASTGWTEAFF. The chain carries TRBV19 and TRBJ1-1; D gene ambiguous. The CDR3 contains 11 residues. Trimming pared 7 bases from V and 5 bases from J, leaving 8 bases between. The germline gives CDR1 LNHDA, CDR2 SQIVND (reference sequence). The full variable domain, its missing parts supplied by reference TRBV19 and TRBJ1-1, is DGGITQSPKYLFRKEGQNVTLSCEQNLNHDAMYWYRQDPGQGLRLIYYSQIVNDFQKGDIAEGYSVSREKKESFPLTVTSAQKNPTAFYLCASTGWTEAFFGQGTRLTVV.

The J gene is TRBJ1-2, the V gene TRBV7-2; D is unclear. This CDR3 has 13 residues. Between the trimmed V and J ends, which lost 2 bases and 1 base, there was a span of 5 bases. Germline lookup yields CDR1 SGHTA and CDR2 FQGNSA. The chain's CDR3 is CASSLTVNYGYTF. In DNA form, the CDR3 reads TGTGCCAGCAGCTTAACAGTTAACTATGGCTACACCTTC. Drawing the rest from reference TRBV7-2 and TRBJ1-2, the complete variable domain is GAGVSQSPSNKVTEKGKDVELRCDPISGHTALYWYRQSLGQGLEFLIYFQGNSAPDKSGLPSDRFSAERTGGSVSTLTIQRTQQEDSAVYLCASSLTVNYGYTFGSGTRLTVV.

The V call is TRBV30, the J call TRBJ1-1; tentatively, D is TRBD1 (5 bases). V lost 1 base to trimming and J lost 4 bases, with 13 bases between them. The CDR3 is 14 amino acids. Germline V gene sequence: CDR1 GTSNPN, CDR2 SVGIG (reference sequence). CDR3 sequence (DNA): TGTGCCTGGAGTGCCCCGGGACTACGCACTGAAGCTTTCTTT. Translation: CAWSAPGLRTEAFF.

This sequence joins TRBV7-2 and TRBJ1-2, with D uncertain. Germline CDR1 reads SGHTA; CDR2 reads FQGNSA. This CDR3 spans 13 amino acids. The V end was cut by 3 bases, the J end by 8 bases, with 13 bases between. CDR3 region: CASSFGPLEGYTF. DNA for the CDR3: TGTGCCAGCAGCTTTGGCCCCCTCGAAGGCTACACCTTC.